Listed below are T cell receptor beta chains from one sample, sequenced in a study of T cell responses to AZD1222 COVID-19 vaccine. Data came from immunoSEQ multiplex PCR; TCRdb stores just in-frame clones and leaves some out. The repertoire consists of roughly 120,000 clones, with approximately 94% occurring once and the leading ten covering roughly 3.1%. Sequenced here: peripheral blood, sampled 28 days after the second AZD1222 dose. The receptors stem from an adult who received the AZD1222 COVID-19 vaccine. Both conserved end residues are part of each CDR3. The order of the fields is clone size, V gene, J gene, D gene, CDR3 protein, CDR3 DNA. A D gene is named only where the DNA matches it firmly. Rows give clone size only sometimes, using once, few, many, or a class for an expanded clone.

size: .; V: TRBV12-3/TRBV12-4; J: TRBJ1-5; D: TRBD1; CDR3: CASSRQGHQPQHF; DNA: TGTGCCAGCAGCAGACAGGGGCATCAGCCCCAGCATTTT
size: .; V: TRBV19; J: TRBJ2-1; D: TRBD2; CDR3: CASSILAGDSYNEQFF; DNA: TGTGCCAGTAGTATTTTAGCGGGAGATTCCTACAATGAGCAGTTCTTC
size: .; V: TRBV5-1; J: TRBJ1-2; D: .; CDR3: CASSLAATNYGYTF; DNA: TGCGCCAGCAGCTTGGCCGCTACTAACTATGGCTACACCTTC
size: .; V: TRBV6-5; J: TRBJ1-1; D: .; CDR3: CASSPPEVNTEAFF; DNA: TGTGCCTCCTCGCCCCCCGAGGTGAACACTGAAGCTTTCTTT
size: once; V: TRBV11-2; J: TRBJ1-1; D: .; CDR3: CASRRGLNTEAFF; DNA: TGTGCCAGCAGGAGGGGCCTGAACACTGAAGCTTTCTTT
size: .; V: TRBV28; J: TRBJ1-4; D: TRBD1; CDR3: CASSLTGEDEKLFF; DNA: TGTGCCAGCAGCCTAACAGGGGAAGATGAAAAACTGTTTTTT
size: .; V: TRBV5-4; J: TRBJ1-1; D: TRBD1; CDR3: CASREQGLNTEAFF; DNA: TGTGCCAGCAGGGAACAGGGGCTGAACACTGAAGCTTTCTTT
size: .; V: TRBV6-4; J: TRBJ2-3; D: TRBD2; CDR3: CASSARPLAGTSTDTQYF; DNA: TGTGCCAGCAGTGCCCGGCCCCTAGCGGGAACTAGCACAGATACGCAGTATTTT
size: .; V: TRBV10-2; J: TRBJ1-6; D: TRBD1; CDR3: CASTRGQGDYSPLHF; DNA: TGCGCCAGCACTCGGGGGCAGGGGGATTATTCACCCCTCCACTTT
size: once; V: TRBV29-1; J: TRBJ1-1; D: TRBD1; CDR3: CSVEEGGREAFF; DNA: TGCAGCGTTGAGGAAGGGGGCCGAGAAGCTTTCTTT
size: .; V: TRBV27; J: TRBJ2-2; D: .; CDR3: CASSFTRKDTGELFF; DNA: TGTGCCAGCAGTTTCACACGGAAGGACACCGGGGAGCTGTTTTTT
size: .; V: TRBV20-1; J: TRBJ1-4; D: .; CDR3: CSASSGITYEKLFF; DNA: TGCAGTGCTAGTTCCGGGATAACCTACGAAAAACTGTTTTTT
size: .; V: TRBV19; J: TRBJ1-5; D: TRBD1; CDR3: CATGGRGNQPQHF; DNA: TGTGCCACCGGGGGCAGGGGGAATCAGCCCCAGCATTTT
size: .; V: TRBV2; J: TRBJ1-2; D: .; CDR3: CASTGQGQLYGYTF; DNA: TGTGCCAGCACCGGACAAGGACAGCTTTATGGCTACACCTTC
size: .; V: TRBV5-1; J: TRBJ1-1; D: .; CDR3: CASSVTGTVNTEAFF; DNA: TGCGCCAGCAGCGTTACCGGGACCGTGAACACTGAAGCTTTCTTT
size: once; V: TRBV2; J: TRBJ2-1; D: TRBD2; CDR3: CASTGTSGRAREQFF; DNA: TGTGCCAGCACCGGGACTAGCGGGAGGGCCCGGGAGCAGTTCTTC
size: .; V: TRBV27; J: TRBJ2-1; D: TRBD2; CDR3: CASSLAGSYNEQFF; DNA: TGTGCCAGCAGTCTAGCGGGCTCCTACAATGAGCAGTTCTTC
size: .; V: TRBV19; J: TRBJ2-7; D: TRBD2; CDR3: CASRASGGASYEQYF; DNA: TGTGCCAGTAGAGCTAGCGGGGGTGCCTCCTACGAGCAGTACTTC
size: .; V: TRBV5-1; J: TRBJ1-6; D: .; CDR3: CASSLAQNSHSPLHF; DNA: TGCGCCAGCAGCTTGGCCCAAAATTCCCATTCACCCCTCCACTTT
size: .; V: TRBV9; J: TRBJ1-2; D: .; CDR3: CASSTQRQNYGYTF; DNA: TGTGCCAGCAGCACCCAAAGACAGAACTATGGCTACACCTTC
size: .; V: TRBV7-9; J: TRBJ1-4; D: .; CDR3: CASSLEANYEKLFF; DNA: TGTGCCAGCAGCTTAGAGGCAAATTATGAAAAACTGTTTTTT
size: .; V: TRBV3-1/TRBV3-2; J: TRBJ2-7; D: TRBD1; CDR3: CASSRGQIYEQYF; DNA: TGTGCCAGCAGCCGGGGACAGATCTACGAGCAGTACTTC
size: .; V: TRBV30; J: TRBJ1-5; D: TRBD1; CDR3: CAETQDRGHNQPQHF; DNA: TGTGCTGAAACCCAAGACAGGGGACACAATCAGCCCCAGCATTTT
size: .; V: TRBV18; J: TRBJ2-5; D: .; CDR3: CASSPLRDSETQYF; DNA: TGTGCCAGCTCACCTCTAAGGGATTCAGAGACCCAGTACTTC
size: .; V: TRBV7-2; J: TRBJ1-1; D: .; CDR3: CASSSQGMDTEAFF; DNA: TGTGCCAGCAGCTCACAGGGCATGGACACTGAAGCTTTCTTT
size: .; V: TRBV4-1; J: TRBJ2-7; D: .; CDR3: CASSQEWTDYEQYF; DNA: TGCGCCAGCAGCCAAGAATGGACAGATTACGAGCAGTACTTC
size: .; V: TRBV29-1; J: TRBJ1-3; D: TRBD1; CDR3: CSVGTGGNTIYF; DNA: TGCAGCGTCGGGACAGGCGGAAACACCATATATTTT
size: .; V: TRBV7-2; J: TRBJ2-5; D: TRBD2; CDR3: CASSSNSGGDQYF; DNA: TGTGCCAGCAGCTCCAATAGCGGGGGGGACCAGTACTTC
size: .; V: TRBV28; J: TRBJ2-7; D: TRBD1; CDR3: CASSPGGQGRKEQYF; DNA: TGTGCCAGCAGCCCAGGGGGACAGGGAAGGAAGGAGCAGTACTTC
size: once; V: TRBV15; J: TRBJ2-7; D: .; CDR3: CATSRVSTYEQYF; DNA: TGTGCCACCAGCAGAGTCAGTACCTACGAGCAGTACTTC
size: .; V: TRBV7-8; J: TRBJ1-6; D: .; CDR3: CASSLPGDSPLHF; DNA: TGTGCCAGCAGCTTACCGGGAGATTCACCCCTCCACTTT
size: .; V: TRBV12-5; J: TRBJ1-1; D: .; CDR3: CASGPLRGTEAFF; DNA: TGTGCTAGTGGTCCCTTAAGGGGCACTGAAGCTTTCTTT
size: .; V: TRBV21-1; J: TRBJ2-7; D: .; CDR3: CASSYPGLAGGGPLYEQYF; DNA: TGTGCCAGCAGCTATCCGGGACTAGCGGGAGGGGGGCCTCTCTACGAGCAGTACTTC
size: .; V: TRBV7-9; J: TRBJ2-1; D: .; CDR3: CASSLEGLYNEQFF; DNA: TGTGCCAGCAGCTTAGAGGGACTTTACAATGAGCAGTTCTTC
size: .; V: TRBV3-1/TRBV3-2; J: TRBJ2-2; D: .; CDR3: CASSRGLDGELFF; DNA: TGTGCCAGCAGCCGAGGCCTGGACGGGGAGCTGTTTTTT
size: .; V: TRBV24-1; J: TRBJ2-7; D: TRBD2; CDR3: CARMVPTLAGGSYEQYF; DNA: TGTGCCAGGATGGTTCCCACGCTAGCGGGAGGGTCCTACGAGCAGTACTTC
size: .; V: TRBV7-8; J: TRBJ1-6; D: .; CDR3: CASSAGTHTNSPLHF; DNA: TGTGCCAGCAGCGCTGGGACCCACACGAATTCACCCCTCCACTTT
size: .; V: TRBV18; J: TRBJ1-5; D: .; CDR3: CASSSDRTTQPQHF; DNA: TGTGCCAGCTCAAGCGACAGGACTACTCAGCCCCAGCATTTT
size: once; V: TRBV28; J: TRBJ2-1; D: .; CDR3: CASSMVGESYNEQFF; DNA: TGTGCCAGCAGTATGGTGGGGGAGTCCTACAATGAGCAGTTCTTC
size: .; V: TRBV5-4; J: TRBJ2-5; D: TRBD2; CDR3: CASSPLAGEQETQYF; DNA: TGTGCCAGCAGCCCCCTAGCGGGTGAACAAGAGACCCAGTACTTC
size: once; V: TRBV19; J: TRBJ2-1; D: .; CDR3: CASSMAGFEQFF; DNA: TGTGCCAGTAGTATGGCAGGATTTGAGCAGTTCTTC
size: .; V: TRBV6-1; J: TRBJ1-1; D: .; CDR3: CASSEMYSMNTEAFF; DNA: TGTGCCAGCAGTGAAATGTATAGCATGAACACTGAAGCTTTCTTT
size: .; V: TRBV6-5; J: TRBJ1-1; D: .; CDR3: CASSYSGGLNTEAFF; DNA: TGTGCCAGCAGTTACTCGGGGGGACTGAACACTGAAGCTTTCTTT
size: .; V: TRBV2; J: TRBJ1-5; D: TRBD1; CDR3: CASSRGMADRDQPQHF; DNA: TGTGCCAGCAGTCGTGGTATGGCGGACAGGGATCAGCCCCAGCATTTT
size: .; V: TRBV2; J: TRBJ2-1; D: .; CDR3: CASSEAMQGLEQFF; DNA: TGTGCCAGCAGTGAAGCGATGCAGGGTCTGGAGCAGTTCTTC
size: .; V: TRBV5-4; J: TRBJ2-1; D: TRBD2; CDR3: CASSLIGGGRDEQFF; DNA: TGTGCCAGCAGCTTGATCGGGGGGGGCCGGGATGAGCAGTTCTTC